The T cell receptor (beta chain) under discussion was sequenced for a study of cytomegalovirus exposure and HLA in healthy donors. Points from the study as a whole: In a later analysis, TCR beta V- and J-gene trimming was associated with a missense DCLRE1C variant. The productive fraction for most TCR beta V segments was about 87% or about 30% in an earlier analysis.

The CDR3 has 16 residues. V trimming: 1 base; J trimming: 2 bases; junction bases outside the gene matches: 3. Germline loops: CDR1 SGHDT, CDR2 YYEEEE. The PCR ran on 60 Vbeta and 13 Jbeta primers. In the study's own analysis: Unique TCR beta chains totaled around 86 million in a later count, with some 10 million of them shared. Sequencing used immunoSEQ multiplex PCR; TCRdb keeps in-frame clones, though not all of them. That table gives V, J and clone size, and the DNA gave D and trimming. The table includes approximately 100,000 clones, 70% to 85% detected once. Details on this clone: What it recognizes is unknown.

Unrecorded immune exposure was likely among donors, who were nominally healthy when sampled. The source material was PBMCs. This clonotype was sampled from a woman in her 40s in good health and CMV-seronegative. V and J are TRBV5-6 and TRBJ2-3, with 11 bases matching TRBD2. This CDR3 is CASSLRTSGFTDTQYF. The CDR3, as DNA: TGTGCCAGCAGCTTGAGGACTAGCGGGTTCACAGATACGCAGTATTTT.